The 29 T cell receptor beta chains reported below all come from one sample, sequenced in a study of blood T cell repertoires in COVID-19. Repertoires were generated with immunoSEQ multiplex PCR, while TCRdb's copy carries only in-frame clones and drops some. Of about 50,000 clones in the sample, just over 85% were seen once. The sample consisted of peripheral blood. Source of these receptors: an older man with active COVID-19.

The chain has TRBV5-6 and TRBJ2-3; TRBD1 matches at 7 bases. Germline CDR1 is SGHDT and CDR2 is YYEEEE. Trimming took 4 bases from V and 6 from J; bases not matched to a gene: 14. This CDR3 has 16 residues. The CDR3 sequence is CASSSRRQGNMDTQYF. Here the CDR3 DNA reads TGTGCCAGCAGCAGCCGGCGACAGGGAAATATGGATACGCAGTATTTT.

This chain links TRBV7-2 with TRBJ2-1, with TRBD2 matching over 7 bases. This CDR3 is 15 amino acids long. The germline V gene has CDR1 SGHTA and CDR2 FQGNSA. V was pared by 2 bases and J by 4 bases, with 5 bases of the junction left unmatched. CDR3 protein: CASSLLAEIYNEQFF. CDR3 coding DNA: TGTGCCAGCAGCTTACTAGCGGAGATTTACAATGAGCAGTTCTTC.

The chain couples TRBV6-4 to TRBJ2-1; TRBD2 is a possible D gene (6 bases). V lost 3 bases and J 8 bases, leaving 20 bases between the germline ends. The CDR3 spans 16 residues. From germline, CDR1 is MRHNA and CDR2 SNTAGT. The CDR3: CASSEGLAGQLDEQFF. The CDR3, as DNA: TGTGCCAGCAGTGAGGGACTCGCGGGCCAGTTAGATGAGCAGTTCTTC.

The CDR3 loop reads CASSYGTGSSTDTQYF. In DNA form, the CDR3 reads TGTGCCAGCAGTTACGGGACAGGGTCTAGCACAGATACGCAGTATTTT. The rearrangement links TRBV5-4 to TRBJ2-3, with 9 bases fitting TRBD1. Germline V CDR1 and CDR2: SGHNT, YYREEE (reference sequence). The V gene end was trimmed by 5 bases and the J gene end by 0 bases; junction bases not matched to a gene: 7. There are 16 residues in the CDR3.

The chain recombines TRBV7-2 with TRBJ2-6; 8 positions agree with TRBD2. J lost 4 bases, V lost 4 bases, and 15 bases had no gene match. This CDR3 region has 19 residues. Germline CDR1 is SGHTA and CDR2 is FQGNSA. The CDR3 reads CASSSSRAGVVYGANVLTF. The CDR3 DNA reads TGTGCCAGCAGCTCATCTCGAGCGGGAGTAGTATACGGGGCCAACGTCCTGACTTTC.

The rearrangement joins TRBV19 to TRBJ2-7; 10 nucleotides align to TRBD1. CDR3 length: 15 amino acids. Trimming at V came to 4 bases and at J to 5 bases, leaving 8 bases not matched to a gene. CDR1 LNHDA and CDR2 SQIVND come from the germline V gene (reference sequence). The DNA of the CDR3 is TGTGCCAGTAGTACTACGGGGACAGGGGCCCACGAGCAGTACTTC. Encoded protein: CASSTTGTGAHEQYF.

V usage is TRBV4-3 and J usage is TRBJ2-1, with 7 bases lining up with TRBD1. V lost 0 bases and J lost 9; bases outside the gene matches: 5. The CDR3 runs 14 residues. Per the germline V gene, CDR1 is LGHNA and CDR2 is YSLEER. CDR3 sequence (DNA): TGCGCCAGCAGCCAAGATGAGGGGGCGGGTGAGCAGTTCTTC. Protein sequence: CASSQDEGAGEQFF.

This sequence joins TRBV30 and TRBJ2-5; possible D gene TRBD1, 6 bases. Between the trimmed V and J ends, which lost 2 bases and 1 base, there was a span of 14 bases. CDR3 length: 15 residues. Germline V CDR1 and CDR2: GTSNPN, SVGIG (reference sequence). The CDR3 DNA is TGTGCCTGGAGTCCTCCGGGACAACTCCAAGAGACCCAGTACTTC. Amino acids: CAWSPPGQLQETQYF.

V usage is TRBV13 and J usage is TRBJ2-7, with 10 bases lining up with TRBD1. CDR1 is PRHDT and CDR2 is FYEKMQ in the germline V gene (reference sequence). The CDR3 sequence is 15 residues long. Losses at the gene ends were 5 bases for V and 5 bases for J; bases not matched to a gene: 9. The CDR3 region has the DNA TGTGCCAGCAGCGTCGGGACAGGGGAGGTCCACGAGCAGTACTTC. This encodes CASSVGTGEVHEQYF.

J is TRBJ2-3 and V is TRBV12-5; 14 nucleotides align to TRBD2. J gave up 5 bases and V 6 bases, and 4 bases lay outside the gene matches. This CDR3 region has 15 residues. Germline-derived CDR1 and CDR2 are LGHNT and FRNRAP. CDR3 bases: TGTGCTAGTGGCCCTGGGACTAGCGGGAGAGATACGCAGTATTTT. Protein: CASGPGTSGRDTQYF.

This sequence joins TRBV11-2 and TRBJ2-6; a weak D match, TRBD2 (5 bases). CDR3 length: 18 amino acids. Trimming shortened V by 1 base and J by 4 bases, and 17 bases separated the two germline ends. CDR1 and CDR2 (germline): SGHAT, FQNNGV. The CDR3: CASSLGHGGFVGANVLTF. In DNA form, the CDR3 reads TGTGCCAGCAGCTTAGGGCATGGCGGGTTTGTGGGGGCCAACGTCCTGACTTTC.

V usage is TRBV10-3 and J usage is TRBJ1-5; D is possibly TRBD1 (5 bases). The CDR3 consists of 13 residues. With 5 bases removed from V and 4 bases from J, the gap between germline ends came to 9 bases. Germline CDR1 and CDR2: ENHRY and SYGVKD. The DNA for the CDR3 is TGTGCCATCAGTTTCGACAGTAATCAGCCCCAGCATTTT. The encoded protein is CAISFDSNQPQHF.

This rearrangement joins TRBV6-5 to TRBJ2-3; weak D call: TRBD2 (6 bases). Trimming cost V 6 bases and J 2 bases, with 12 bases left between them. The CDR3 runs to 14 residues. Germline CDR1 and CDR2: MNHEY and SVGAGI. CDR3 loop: CASRRRDDTDTQYF. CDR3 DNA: TGTGCCAGCAGGAGGCGGGATGACACAGATACGCAGTATTTT.

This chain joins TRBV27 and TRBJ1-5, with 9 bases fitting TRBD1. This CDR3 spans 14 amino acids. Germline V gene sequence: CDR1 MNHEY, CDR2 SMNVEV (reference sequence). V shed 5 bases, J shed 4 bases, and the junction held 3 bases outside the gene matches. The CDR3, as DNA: TGTGCCAGCAGTCCACAGGGGGCGAATCAGCCCCAGCATTTT. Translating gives CASSPQGANQPQHF.

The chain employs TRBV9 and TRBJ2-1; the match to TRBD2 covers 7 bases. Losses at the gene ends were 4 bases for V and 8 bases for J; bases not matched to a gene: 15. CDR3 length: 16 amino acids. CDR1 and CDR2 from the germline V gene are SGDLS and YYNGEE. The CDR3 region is CASSLTGTIPEYEQFF. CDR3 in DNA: TGTGCCAGCAGCCTGACCGGGACTATCCCTGAGTATGAGCAGTTCTTC.

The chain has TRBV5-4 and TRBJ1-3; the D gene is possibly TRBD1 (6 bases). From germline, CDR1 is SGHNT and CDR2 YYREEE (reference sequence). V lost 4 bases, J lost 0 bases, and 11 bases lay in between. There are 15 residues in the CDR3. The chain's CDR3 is CASSLTGFSGNTIYF. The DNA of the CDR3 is TGTGCCAGCAGCCTAACAGGGTTCTCTGGAAACACCATATATTTT.

The CDR3 reads CATSRLQGDGYTF. As DNA, the CDR3 is TGTGCCACCAGCAGATTACAGGGGGATGGCTACACCTTC. The rearrangement uses TRBV15 and TRBJ1-2; 8 bases agree with TRBD1. This CDR3 contains 13 residues. The germline V gene has CDR1 LNHNV and CDR2 YYDKDF (reference sequence). Trimming removed 2 bases from V and 6 bases from J; junction bases left unmatched: 2. The variable domain in full, completed from reference TRBV15 and TRBJ1-2, reads DAMVIQNPRYQVTQFGKPVTLSCSQTLNHNVMYWYQQKSSQAPKLLFHYYDKDFNNEADTPDNFQSRRPNTSFCFLDIRSPGLGDTAMYLCATSRLQGDGYTFGSGTRLTVV.

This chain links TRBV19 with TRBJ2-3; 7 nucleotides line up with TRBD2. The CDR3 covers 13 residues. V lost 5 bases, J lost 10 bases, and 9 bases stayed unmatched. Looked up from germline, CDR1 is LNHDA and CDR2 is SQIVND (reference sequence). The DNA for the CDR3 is TGTGCCAGTAGTCGAATAGCGGGCGGCGCGCAGTATTTT. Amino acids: CASSRIAGGAQYF.

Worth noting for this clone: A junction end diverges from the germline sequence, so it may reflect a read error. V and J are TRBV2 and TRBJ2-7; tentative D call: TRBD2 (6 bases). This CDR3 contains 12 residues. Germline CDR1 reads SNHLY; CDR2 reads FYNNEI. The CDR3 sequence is CASTQVEGVMNF. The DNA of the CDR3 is TGTGCCAGCACCCAAGTGGAGGGCGTGATGAACTTC.

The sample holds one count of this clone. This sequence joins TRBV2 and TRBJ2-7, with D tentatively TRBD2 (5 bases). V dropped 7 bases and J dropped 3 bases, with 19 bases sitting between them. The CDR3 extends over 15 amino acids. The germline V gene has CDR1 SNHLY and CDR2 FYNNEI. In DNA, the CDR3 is TGTGCCAGCACCGACTTGGTGAGGGCCCGCTACGAGCAGTACTTC. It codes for CASTDLVRARYEQYF. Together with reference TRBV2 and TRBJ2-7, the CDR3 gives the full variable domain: EPEVTQTPSHQVTQMGQEVILRCVPISNHLYFYWYRQILGQKVEFLVSFYNNEISEKSEIFDDQFSVERPDGSNFTLKIRSTKLEDSAMYFCASTDLVRARYEQYFGPGTRLTVT.

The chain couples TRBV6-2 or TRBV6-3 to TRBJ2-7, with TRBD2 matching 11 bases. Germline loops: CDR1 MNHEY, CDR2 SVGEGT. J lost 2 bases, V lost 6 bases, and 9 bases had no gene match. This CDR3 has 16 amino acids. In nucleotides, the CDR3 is TGTGCCAGCAGCCAGACTAGCGGGGCACATCCCTACGAGCAGTACTTC. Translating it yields CASSQTSGAHPYEQYF.

As DNA, the CDR3 is TGTGCCAGCAGTGACCTAGGAGGGTCACCCCTCCACTTT. Amino acids: CASSDLGGSPLHF. The chain uses TRBV6-1 and TRBJ1-6; no clear D. The CDR3 runs to 13 residues. V was shortened by 3 bases and J by 10 bases, with 10 bases between the two germline ends. In germline, CDR1 is MNHNS, CDR2 SASEGT.

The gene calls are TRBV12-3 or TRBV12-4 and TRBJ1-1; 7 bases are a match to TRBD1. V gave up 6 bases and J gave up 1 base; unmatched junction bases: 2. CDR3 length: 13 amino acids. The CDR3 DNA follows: TGTGCCAGCAGAACAGGGGAGAACACTGAAGCTTTCTTT. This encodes CASRTGENTEAFF.

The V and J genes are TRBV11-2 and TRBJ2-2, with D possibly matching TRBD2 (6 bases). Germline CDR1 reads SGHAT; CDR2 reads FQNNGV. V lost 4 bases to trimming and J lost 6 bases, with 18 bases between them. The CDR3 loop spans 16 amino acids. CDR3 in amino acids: CASSSTTRSGSGELFF. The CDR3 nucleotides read TGTGCCAGCAGCTCAACAACCCGAAGCGGGTCCGGGGAGCTGTTTTTT.

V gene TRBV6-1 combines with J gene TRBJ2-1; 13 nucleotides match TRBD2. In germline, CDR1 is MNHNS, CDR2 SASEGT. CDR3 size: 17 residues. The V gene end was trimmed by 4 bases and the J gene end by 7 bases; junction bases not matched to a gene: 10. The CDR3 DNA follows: TGTGCCAGCAGTGTTCTGAGGACTAGCGGGAGTGGGAATGAGCAGTTCTTC. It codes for CASSVLRTSGSGNEQFF.

CDR3 DNA: TGCGCCAGCAGCCAACGGGTAGCTGGGTACAATGAGCAGTTCTTC. The encoded protein is CASSQRVAGYNEQFF. The J gene is TRBJ2-1, the V gene TRBV4-1; no clear D. Per germline, CDR1 MGHRA and CDR2 YSYEKL. Trimming stripped 2 bases from V and 4 bases from J, with 12 bases between. This CDR3 contains 15 residues.

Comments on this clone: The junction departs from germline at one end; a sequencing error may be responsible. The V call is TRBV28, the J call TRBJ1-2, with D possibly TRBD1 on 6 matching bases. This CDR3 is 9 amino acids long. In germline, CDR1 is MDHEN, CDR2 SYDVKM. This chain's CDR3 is CASSRQAIF. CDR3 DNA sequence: TGTGCCAGCAGCAGACAGGCTATCTTC.

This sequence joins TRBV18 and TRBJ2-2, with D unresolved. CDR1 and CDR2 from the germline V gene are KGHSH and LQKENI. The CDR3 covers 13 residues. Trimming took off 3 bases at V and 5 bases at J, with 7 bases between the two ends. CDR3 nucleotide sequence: TGTGCCAGCTCACCTCAGAAAACCGGGGAGCTGTTTTTT. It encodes CASSPQKTGELFF.

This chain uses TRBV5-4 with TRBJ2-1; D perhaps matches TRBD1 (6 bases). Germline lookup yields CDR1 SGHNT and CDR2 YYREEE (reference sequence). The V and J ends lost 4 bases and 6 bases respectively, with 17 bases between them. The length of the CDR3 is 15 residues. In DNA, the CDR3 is TGTGCCAGCAGCCGCCGGGACACAGGCGGCAATGAGCAGTTCTTC. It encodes CASSRRDTGGNEQFF.